This T cell receptor beta chain was sequenced for a study of T cell repertoires in cytomegalovirus infection. Across the study: CMV epitopes used comprised recently identified HLA-C-restricted ones and well-studied HLA-B-restricted ones. CMV infection and matching HLA type were both indicated by public TCR beta signatures.

This clonotype has at least ten counts. Its antigen is not known. Overall study findings and caveats: Summed frequency of public TCR beta families distinguished CMV carriers with the relevant HLA. Dominant in the ex vivo response were TCR beta clonotypes restricted by HLA-C and specific for CMV.

TCRdb passed the reads through MiXCR, listing each CDR3 protein once. The table shows some 940,000 distinct CDR3 sequences, with around 32% occurring only once. The germline V and J ends were trimmed by 2 bases and 6 bases, with 12 bases remaining between them. Germline CDR1 is SGHNT and CDR2 is YYREEE (reference sequence). The CDR3 consists of 13 residues. The specimen was cultured CD8+ T cells from PBMCs, collected from culture after CMV antigen stimulation. The V and J genes are TRBV5-4 and TRBJ2-7; D might be TRBD2 (6 bases). The sequence was obtained from a human donor in good health (CMV status not recorded). Some clones in this sample may be carry-over from other donors' samples. The CDR3 region is CASSFVGRFEQYV. Here the CDR3 DNA reads TGTGCCAGCAGCTTCGTAGGGAGGTTCGAGCAGTACGTC.